This T cell receptor (beta chain) was retrieved from a study of shared clonotypes between healthy human individuals. General study results and limits: The study found about 5.1% of naive CD4 clonotypes shared across a handful of donors. Only blood underwent sampling, and tissue repertoires likely differ.

The CDR3 covers 12 residues. CDR1 and CDR2 (germline): GTSNPN, SVGIG (reference sequence). V was trimmed by 0 bases and J by 7 bases, leaving 9 bases between them. Turning to this clone: The antigen remains unidentified.

Into CD45RA+ naive and CD45RA-negative memory subsets, the CD4+ cells were split. Once extracted for a subset, genomic DNA was divided evenly among several immunoSEQ plates. TCRdb keeps only in-frame clones here, not all; method: immunoSEQ multiplex PCR. The sample contains around 2.5 million clones, roughly 93% of which appear only once. This chain connects TRBV30 to TRBJ1-2, with unresolved D. This clonotype originated in a man aged 18-30 years in good health. Some clones in this sample may be carry-over from other donors' samples. The specimen sequenced was naive CD4+ T cells from PBMCs. Regarding subset: CD45RA+ positively selected. CDR3 nucleotide sequence: TGTGCCTGGAGTGTTACGCATTGTGGCTACACCTTC. It is translated as CAWSVTHCGYTF.